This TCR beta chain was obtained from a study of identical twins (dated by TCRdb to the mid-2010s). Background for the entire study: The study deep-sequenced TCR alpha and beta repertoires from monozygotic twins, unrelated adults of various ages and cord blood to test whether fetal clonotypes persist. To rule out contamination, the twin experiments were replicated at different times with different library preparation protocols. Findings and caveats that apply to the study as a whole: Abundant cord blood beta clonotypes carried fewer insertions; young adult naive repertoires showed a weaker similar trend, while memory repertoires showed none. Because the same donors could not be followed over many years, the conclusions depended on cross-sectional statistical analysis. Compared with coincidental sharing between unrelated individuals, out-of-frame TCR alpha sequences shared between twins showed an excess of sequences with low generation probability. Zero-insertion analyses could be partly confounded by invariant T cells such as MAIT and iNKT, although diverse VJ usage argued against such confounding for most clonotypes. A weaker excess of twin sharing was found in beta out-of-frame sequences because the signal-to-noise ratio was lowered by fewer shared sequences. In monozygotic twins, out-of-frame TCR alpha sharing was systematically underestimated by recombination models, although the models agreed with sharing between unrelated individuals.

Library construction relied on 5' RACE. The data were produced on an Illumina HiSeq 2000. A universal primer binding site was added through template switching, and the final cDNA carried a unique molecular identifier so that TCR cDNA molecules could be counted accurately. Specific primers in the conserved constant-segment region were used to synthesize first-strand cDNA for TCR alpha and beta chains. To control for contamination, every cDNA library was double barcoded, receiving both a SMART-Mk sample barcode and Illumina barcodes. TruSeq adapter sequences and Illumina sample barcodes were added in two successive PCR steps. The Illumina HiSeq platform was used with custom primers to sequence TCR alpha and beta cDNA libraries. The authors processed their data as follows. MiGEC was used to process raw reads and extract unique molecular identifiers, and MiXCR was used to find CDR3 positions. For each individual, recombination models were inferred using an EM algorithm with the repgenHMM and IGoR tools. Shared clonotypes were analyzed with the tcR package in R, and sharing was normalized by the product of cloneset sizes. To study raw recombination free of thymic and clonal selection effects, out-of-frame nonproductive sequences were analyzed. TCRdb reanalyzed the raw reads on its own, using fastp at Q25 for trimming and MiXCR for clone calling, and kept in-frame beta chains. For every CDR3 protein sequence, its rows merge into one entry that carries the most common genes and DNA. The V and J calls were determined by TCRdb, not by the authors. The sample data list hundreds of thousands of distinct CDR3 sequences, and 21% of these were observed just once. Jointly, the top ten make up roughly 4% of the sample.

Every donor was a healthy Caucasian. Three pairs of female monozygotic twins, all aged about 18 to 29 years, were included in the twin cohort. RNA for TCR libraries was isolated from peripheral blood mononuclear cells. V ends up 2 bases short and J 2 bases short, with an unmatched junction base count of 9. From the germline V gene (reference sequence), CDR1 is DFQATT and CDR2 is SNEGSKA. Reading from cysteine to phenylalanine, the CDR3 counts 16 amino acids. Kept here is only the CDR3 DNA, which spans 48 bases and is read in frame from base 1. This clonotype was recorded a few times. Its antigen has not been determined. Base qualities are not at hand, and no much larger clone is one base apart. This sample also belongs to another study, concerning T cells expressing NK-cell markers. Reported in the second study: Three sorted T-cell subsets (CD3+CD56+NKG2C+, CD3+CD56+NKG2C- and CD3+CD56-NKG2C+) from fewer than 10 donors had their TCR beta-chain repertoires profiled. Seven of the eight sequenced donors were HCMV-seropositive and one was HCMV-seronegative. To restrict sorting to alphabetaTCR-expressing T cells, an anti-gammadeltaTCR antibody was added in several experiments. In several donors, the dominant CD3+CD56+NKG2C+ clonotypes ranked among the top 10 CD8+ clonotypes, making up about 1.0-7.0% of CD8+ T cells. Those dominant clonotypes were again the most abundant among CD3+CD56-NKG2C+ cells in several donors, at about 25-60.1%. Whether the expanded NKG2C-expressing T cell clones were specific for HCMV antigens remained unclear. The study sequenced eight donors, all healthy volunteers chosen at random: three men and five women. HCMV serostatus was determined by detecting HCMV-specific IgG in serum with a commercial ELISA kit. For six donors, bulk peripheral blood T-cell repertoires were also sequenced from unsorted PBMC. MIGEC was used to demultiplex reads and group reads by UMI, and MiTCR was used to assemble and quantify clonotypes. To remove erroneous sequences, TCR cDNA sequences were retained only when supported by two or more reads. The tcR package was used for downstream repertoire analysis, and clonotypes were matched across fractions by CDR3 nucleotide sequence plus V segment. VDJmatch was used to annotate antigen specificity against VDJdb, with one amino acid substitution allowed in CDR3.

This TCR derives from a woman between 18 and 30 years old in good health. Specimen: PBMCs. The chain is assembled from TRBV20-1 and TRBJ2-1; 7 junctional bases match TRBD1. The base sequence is TGCAGTGCTAGAAGGACAGGCGAATACCCCTACAATGAGCAGTTCTTC. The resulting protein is CSARRTGEYPYNEQFF.